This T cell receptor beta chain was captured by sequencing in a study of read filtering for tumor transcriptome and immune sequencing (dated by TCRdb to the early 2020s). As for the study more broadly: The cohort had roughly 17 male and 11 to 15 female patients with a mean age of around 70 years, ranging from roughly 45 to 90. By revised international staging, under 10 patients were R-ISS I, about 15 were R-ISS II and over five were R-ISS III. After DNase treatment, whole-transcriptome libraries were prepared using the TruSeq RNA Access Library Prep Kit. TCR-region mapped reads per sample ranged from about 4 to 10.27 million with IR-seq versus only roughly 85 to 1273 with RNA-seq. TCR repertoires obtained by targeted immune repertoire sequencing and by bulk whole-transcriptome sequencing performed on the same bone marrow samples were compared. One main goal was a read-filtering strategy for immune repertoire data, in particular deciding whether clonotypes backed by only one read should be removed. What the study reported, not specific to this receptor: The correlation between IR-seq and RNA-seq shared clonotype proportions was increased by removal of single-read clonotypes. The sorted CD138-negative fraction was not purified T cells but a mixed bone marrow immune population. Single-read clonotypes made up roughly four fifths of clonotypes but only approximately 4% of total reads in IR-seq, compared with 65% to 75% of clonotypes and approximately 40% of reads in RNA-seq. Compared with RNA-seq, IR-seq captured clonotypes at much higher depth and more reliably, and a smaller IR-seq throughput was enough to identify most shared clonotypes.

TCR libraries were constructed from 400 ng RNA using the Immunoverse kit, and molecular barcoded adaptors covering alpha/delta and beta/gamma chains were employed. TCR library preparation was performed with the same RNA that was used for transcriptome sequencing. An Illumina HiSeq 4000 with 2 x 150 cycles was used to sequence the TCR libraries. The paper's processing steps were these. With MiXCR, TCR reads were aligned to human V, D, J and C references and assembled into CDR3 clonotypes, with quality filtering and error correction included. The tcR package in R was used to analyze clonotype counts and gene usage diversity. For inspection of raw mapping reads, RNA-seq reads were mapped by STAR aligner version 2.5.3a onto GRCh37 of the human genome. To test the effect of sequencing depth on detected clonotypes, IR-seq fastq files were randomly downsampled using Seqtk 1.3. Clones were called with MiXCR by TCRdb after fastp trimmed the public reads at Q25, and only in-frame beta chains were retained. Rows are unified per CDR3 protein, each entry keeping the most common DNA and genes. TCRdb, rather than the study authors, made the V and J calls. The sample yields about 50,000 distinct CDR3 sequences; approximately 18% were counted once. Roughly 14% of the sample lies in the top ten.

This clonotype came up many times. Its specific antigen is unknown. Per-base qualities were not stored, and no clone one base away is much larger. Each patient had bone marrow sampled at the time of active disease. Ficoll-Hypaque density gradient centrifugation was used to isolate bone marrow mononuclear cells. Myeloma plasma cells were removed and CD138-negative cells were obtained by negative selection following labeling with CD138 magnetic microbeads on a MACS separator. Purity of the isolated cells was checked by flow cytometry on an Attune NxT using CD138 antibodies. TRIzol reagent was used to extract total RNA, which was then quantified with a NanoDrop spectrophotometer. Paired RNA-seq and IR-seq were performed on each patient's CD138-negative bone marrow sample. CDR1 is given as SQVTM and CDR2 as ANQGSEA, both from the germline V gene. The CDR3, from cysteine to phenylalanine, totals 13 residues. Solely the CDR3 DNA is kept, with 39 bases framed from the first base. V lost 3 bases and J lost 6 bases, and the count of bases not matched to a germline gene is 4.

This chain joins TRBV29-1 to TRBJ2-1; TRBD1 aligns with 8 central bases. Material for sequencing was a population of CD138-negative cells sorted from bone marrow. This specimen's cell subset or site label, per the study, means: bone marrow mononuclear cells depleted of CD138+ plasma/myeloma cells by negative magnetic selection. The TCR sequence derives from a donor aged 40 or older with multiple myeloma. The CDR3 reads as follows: CSVDGTGLNEQFF. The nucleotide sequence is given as TGCAGCGTTGACGGGACAGGTCTCAATGAGCAGTTCTTC.